This note documents a single T cell receptor (beta chain) sequence. As yet, its antigen is unknown. This record comes from a study of cytomegalovirus exposure and HLA in healthy donors. Study conclusions and caveats: Most sequenced TCRs were rare (though some public TCRs occurred in many donors). High specificity and sensitivity for cytomegalovirus status were reported for the classifier. Overall, around 160 TCR beta chains were annotated as cytomegalovirus-associated. First-cohort TCR clusters tended to co-occur in the roughly 130 validation repertoires, a later analysis found.

J gave up 5 bases and V 0 bases, and 9 bases lay outside the gene matches. The CDR3 extends over 17 amino acids. Looked up from germline, CDR1 is GTSNPN and CDR2 is SVGIG (reference sequence). The assay was immunoSEQ multiplex PCR, and TCRdb's table has in-frame clones only and misses some. This sample has fewer than 120,000 clones; approximately 90% occur once, and the top ten carry about 1.9%. The clonotype comes from a woman aged 18-29 years in good health and CMV-seronegative. Sequenced material: PBMCs. The chain employs TRBV30 and TRBJ2-3, with 12 bases that match TRBD2. In DNA form, the CDR3 reads TGTGCCTGGAGTGTATGGATTCCGGGACTAGCGGGAGATACGCAGTATTTT. Protein sequence: CAWSVWIPGLAGDTQYF.